This T cell receptor beta chain emerged from a study of low-dose radiotherapy and immunotherapy resistance in tumors. Study information: The drug cyclophosphamide was given into a vein at 200 mg/m2 every two weeks, one day before radiation and immunotherapy.

The TCRs were subjected to amplification over 20 PCR cycles employing a constant-region primer in conjunction with a V-primer adapter. The isolated mRNA underwent amplification through in vitro transcription. TCRdb re-called the reads through MiXCR, storing one row per CDR3 protein. The table has roughly 50,000 distinct CDR3 sequences, around a third seen once. This sample's time point: after trial treatment. Treatment of the sample: LDRT plus nivolumab, ipilimumab, low-dose cyclophosphamide and aspirin (RACIN trial). Nivolumab, ipilimumab, aspirin, low-dose cyclophosphamide and low-dose radiotherapy were all administered to the donors. Patients eligible had advanced solid tumors without tumor-infiltrating lymphocytes. CDR1 is SGHDT and CDR2 is YYEEEE in the germline V gene. V was cut by 5 bases and J by 3 bases, with 12 bases left in between. This CDR3 has 13 amino acids.

The chain employs TRBV5-6 and TRBJ2-7; tentative D call: TRBD2 (5 bases). Source: PBMCs, taken after low-dose radiotherapy plus immunotherapy. This TCR came from a male donor with rectosigmoid adenocarcinoma. The CDR3 DNA is TGTGCCAGCAGTATGAGGGTTGGCTACGAGCAGTACTTC. Translated: CASSMRVGYEQYF.